This is a list of T cell receptor beta chains from one sample in a study of cytomegalovirus exposure and HLA in healthy donors. Using immunoSEQ multiplex PCR, the repertoire was profiled, and TCRdb retains in-frame clones only, with some absent. Among more than 110,000 clones, about three quarters were seen once, and the ten largest hold approximately 7%. Sequencing was done on a sample of PBMCs. These receptor sequences come from a man between 35 and 55 years old in good health and CMV-seropositive. Each CDR3 is given with its conserved first and last residue. The order of the fields is V gene, clone size, D gene, J gene, CDR3 DNA, CDR3 protein. The D gene is left open where the match is weak. Expanded clones get a size class; other rows say once, few or many, or leave the size out.

v_gene: TRBV7-9; abundance: NA; d_gene: TRBD1; j_gene: TRBJ1-1; CDR3nt: TGTGCCAGCAGCGTATATGACCAGGGGGCCCACACTGAAGCTTTCTTT; CDR3aa: CASSVYDQGAHTEAFF
v_gene: TRBV11-3; abundance: NA; d_gene: NA; j_gene: TRBJ2-7; CDR3nt: TGTGCCAGCAGCTTAGATCTAAGATACGAGCAGTACTTC; CDR3aa: CASSLDLRYEQYF
v_gene: TRBV27; abundance: NA; d_gene: NA; j_gene: TRBJ2-1; CDR3nt: TGTGCCAGCAGTTTCTCTACGGGGAGCAATGAGCAGTTCTTC; CDR3aa: CASSFSTGSNEQFF
v_gene: TRBV5-6; abundance: once; d_gene: NA; j_gene: TRBJ2-6; CDR3nt: TGTGCCAGCAGCTTTAACGCGGGGCCCTCTGGGGCCAACGTCCTGACTTTC; CDR3aa: CASSFNAGPSGANVLTF
v_gene: TRBV5-1; abundance: few; d_gene: NA; j_gene: TRBJ2-3; CDR3nt: TGCGCCAGCAGCTTGGGGACTGACGACACAGATACGCAGTATTTT; CDR3aa: CASSLGTDDTDTQYF
v_gene: TRBV5-1; abundance: NA; d_gene: NA; j_gene: TRBJ1-2; CDR3nt: TGCGCCAGCAGCTCACAAGGATCTCAGGGGTCCGGCTACACCTTC; CDR3aa: CASSSQGSQGSGYTF
v_gene: TRBV30; abundance: NA; d_gene: TRBD1; j_gene: TRBJ2-7; CDR3nt: TGTGCCTGGAGTAAAACAGGGGGCCTCTACGAGCAGTACTTC; CDR3aa: CAWSKTGGLYEQYF
v_gene: TRBV7-2; abundance: NA; d_gene: TRBD1; j_gene: TRBJ1-2; CDR3nt: TGTGCCAGCAGCTCTCAGGGACAGGGCGTGGATGGCTACACCTTC; CDR3aa: CASSSQGQGVDGYTF
v_gene: TRBV7-9; abundance: NA; d_gene: TRBD1; j_gene: TRBJ2-7; CDR3nt: TGTGCCAGCAGCTTGACAGGGGCTCCGGAGCAGTACTTC; CDR3aa: CASSLTGAPEQYF
v_gene: TRBV5-6; abundance: NA; d_gene: TRBD2; j_gene: TRBJ2-2; CDR3nt: TGTGCCAGCAGCTTTGATAGCGGGAGAACCGGGGAGCTGTTTTTT; CDR3aa: CASSFDSGRTGELFF
v_gene: TRBV6-6; abundance: NA; d_gene: NA; j_gene: TRBJ1-1; CDR3nt: TGTGCCAGCAGTTACTCGAGTCCGGGGGAAGCTTTCTTT; CDR3aa: CASSYSSPGEAFF
v_gene: TRBV18; abundance: NA; d_gene: TRBD1; j_gene: TRBJ1-5; CDR3nt: TGTGCCAGCTCTCCCGGGACAGGGTCAAGTCAGCCCCAGCATTTT; CDR3aa: CASSPGTGSSQPQHF
v_gene: TRBV28; abundance: NA; d_gene: TRBD2; j_gene: TRBJ2-6; CDR3nt: TGTGCCAGCAGTAAGGGAGGGACTGGGGCCAACGTCCTGACTTTC; CDR3aa: CASSKGGTGANVLTF
v_gene: TRBV5-1; abundance: once; d_gene: NA; j_gene: TRBJ2-2; CDR3nt: TGCGCCAGCAGCTTGGCGGTAGTCACCGGGGAGCTGTTTTTT; CDR3aa: CASSLAVVTGELFF
v_gene: TRBV15; abundance: NA; d_gene: NA; j_gene: TRBJ1-1; CDR3nt: TGTGCCACCAGCAAGCGGGGGGGATTGAGGTATACTGAAGCTTTCTTT; CDR3aa: CATSKRGGLRYTEAFF
v_gene: TRBV19; abundance: NA; d_gene: TRBD2; j_gene: TRBJ2-2; CDR3nt: TGTGCCAGTAGTTCGGGACTAGCGGGAGCTATCGGGGAGCTGTTTTTT; CDR3aa: CASSSGLAGAIGELFF
v_gene: TRBV9; abundance: NA; d_gene: TRBD2; j_gene: TRBJ2-6; CDR3nt: TGTGCCAGCAGCGTTCCGGGACTAGCGGGAGCTGGGGCCAACGTCCTGACTTTC; CDR3aa: CASSVPGLAGAGANVLTF
v_gene: TRBV6-6; abundance: NA; d_gene: TRBD2; j_gene: TRBJ2-1; CDR3nt: TGTGCCAGCAGTTACCCGACTAGCGGGGGTTACAATGAGCAGTTCTTC; CDR3aa: CASSYPTSGGYNEQFF
v_gene: TRBV5-1; abundance: once; d_gene: TRBD1; j_gene: TRBJ1-2; CDR3nt: TGCGCCAGCAGCATACGACAGGGCTCAGGGGGCTACACCTTC; CDR3aa: CASSIRQGSGGYTF
v_gene: TRBV4-3; abundance: few; d_gene: TRBD1; j_gene: TRBJ1-2; CDR3nt: TGCGCCAGCAGCCAAGATCGGGGGACAGGGTATAGGTTTGGCTACACCTTC; CDR3aa: CASSQDRGTGYRFGYTF
v_gene: TRBV10-3; abundance: NA; d_gene: TRBD1; j_gene: TRBJ2-7; CDR3nt: TGTGCCATCAGTGAGGAGTCCACGACAGGGGGCCACGAGCAGTACTTC; CDR3aa: CAISEESTTGGHEQYF
v_gene: TRBV11-2; abundance: few; d_gene: NA; j_gene: TRBJ1-6; CDR3nt: TGTGCCAGCAGCTATAGAAGTAGGGGTTATAATTCACCCCTCCACTTT; CDR3aa: CASSYRSRGYNSPLHF
v_gene: TRBV6-6; abundance: few; d_gene: TRBD2; j_gene: TRBJ2-1; CDR3nt: TGTGCCAGCAGTTACAGCGGGGGGGCTTTCTACAATGAGCAGTTCTTC; CDR3aa: CASSYSGGAFYNEQFF
v_gene: TRBV13; abundance: NA; d_gene: TRBD2; j_gene: TRBJ2-1; CDR3nt: TGTGCCAGCAGCTTAGCGCGTAGCGGGGGCTACAATGAGCAGTTCTTC; CDR3aa: CASSLARSGGYNEQFF
v_gene: TRBV27; abundance: few; d_gene: NA; j_gene: TRBJ2-7; CDR3nt: TGTGCCAGCAGTTTGTCCTCGGGACAAGCCTACGAGCAGTACTTC; CDR3aa: CASSLSSGQAYEQYF
v_gene: TRBV29-1; abundance: NA; d_gene: TRBD1; j_gene: TRBJ2-1; CDR3nt: TGCAGCGTTGATACCCCCCGGGGGACAGGAAGACTCAGCTCCTACAATGAGCAGTTCTTC; CDR3aa: CSVDTPRGTGRLSSYNEQFF
v_gene: TRBV27; abundance: once; d_gene: NA; j_gene: TRBJ1-3; CDR3nt: TGTGCCAGCAGTTTATCCAGGTCTGGAAACACCATATATTTT; CDR3aa: CASSLSRSGNTIYF
v_gene: TRBV28; abundance: NA; d_gene: NA; j_gene: TRBJ2-1; CDR3nt: TGTGCCAGCAGTATAACAGGGAAGGACTACAATGAGCAGTTCTTC; CDR3aa: CASSITGKDYNEQFF
v_gene: TRBV6-1; abundance: NA; d_gene: NA; j_gene: TRBJ2-3; CDR3nt: TGTGCCAGCAGTGGGGCGGGGGCCGTCACAGATACGCAGTATTTT; CDR3aa: CASSGAGAVTDTQYF
v_gene: TRBV29-1; abundance: NA; d_gene: TRBD1; j_gene: TRBJ1-2; CDR3nt: TGCAGCGTCCAGGACAGGGTCAGGTATGGCTACACCTTC; CDR3aa: CSVQDRVRYGYTF
v_gene: TRBV2; abundance: NA; d_gene: TRBD1; j_gene: TRBJ1-1; CDR3nt: TGTGCCAGCAGTGTTCGGGACAGGGCGAACACTGAAGCTTTCTTT; CDR3aa: CASSVRDRANTEAFF
v_gene: TRBV30; abundance: NA; d_gene: NA; j_gene: TRBJ1-2; CDR3nt: TGTGCCTGGAAGAGGTTTTCGGCCCCCCATGGCTACACCTTC; CDR3aa: CAWKRFSAPHGYTF
v_gene: TRBV28; abundance: NA; d_gene: TRBD1; j_gene: TRBJ2-7; CDR3nt: TGTGCCAGCAGTTCCCGGGACAGGGAATACGAGCAGTACTTC; CDR3aa: CASSSRDREYEQYF
v_gene: TRBV15; abundance: NA; d_gene: NA; j_gene: TRBJ1-2; CDR3nt: TGTGCCACCAGCCCTTTGACAGGTCATATGGGCTACACCTTC; CDR3aa: CATSPLTGHMGYTF
v_gene: TRBV7-8; abundance: NA; d_gene: TRBD1; j_gene: TRBJ1-5; CDR3nt: TGTGCCAGCAGCATGACAGGGCCCGTTGGGCCCCAGCATTTT; CDR3aa: CASSMTGPVGPQHF
v_gene: TRBV9; abundance: NA; d_gene: NA; j_gene: TRBJ2-7; CDR3nt: TGTGCCAGCAGCGTCGACAGCAGTCGAGTGGAGCAGTACTTC; CDR3aa: CASSVDSSRVEQYF
v_gene: TRBV5-6; abundance: NA; d_gene: NA; j_gene: TRBJ1-1; CDR3nt: TGTGCCAGCAGCTTGCCAGGATCAAGCACTGAAGCTTTCTTT; CDR3aa: CASSLPGSSTEAFF
v_gene: TRBV12-2; abundance: NA; d_gene: NA; j_gene: TRBJ2-7; CDR3nt: TGTGCAAGTCGCTTTCGGGGGAGCTCCTACGGGCAGTACTTC; CDR3aa: CASRFRGSSYGQYF
v_gene: TRBV7-2; abundance: NA; d_gene: TRBD2; j_gene: TRBJ2-7; CDR3nt: TGTGCCAGCAGCTTAAGCCTAGCGGGAGCCTACGAGCAGTACTTC; CDR3aa: CASSLSLAGAYEQYF
v_gene: TRBV28; abundance: NA; d_gene: NA; j_gene: TRBJ1-5; CDR3nt: TGTGCCAGCAGTCGGACACGGCAGCATTTT; CDR3aa: CASSRTRQHF
v_gene: TRBV18; abundance: NA; d_gene: TRBD1; j_gene: TRBJ1-1; CDR3nt: TGTGCCAGCTCACCTTTGGACAGGGAAGCTTTCTTT; CDR3aa: CASSPLDREAFF
v_gene: TRBV29-1; abundance: NA; d_gene: NA; j_gene: TRBJ2-7; CDR3nt: TGCAGCGTTGAAGGGCAGGGGGGTTACGAGCAGTACTTC; CDR3aa: CSVEGQGGYEQYF
v_gene: TRBV19; abundance: NA; d_gene: TRBD2; j_gene: TRBJ2-3; CDR3nt: TGTGCCAGTAGTTATGGGGGACTAGCGGGCGCAGATACGCAGTATTTT; CDR3aa: CASSYGGLAGADTQYF
v_gene: TRBV7-9; abundance: NA; d_gene: NA; j_gene: TRBJ2-7; CDR3nt: TGTGCCAGCAGCCGCGGGCTGGGCCCTAGCTACGAGCAGTACTTC; CDR3aa: CASSRGLGPSYEQYF
v_gene: TRBV7-9; abundance: NA; d_gene: TRBD1; j_gene: TRBJ1-1; CDR3nt: TGTGCCAGCAGCTTAAGCACAGGGGCTGGGACTGAAGCTTTCTTT; CDR3aa: CASSLSTGAGTEAFF
v_gene: TRBV5-1; abundance: NA; d_gene: NA; j_gene: TRBJ1-2; CDR3nt: TGCGCCAGCAGCTTGGGCAGGGTTCCCTATGGCGGCTACACCTTC; CDR3aa: CASSLGRVPYGGYTF
v_gene: TRBV9; abundance: NA; d_gene: NA; j_gene: TRBJ2-5; CDR3nt: TGTGCCAGCAGCGTAGCTGGCCAGGGGAGAGAGACCCAGTACTTC; CDR3aa: CASSVAGQGRETQYF
v_gene: TRBV5-1; abundance: NA; d_gene: NA; j_gene: TRBJ2-5; CDR3nt: TGCGCCAGCAGCTTGGCCAAGGAGCAAGAGACCCAGTACTTC; CDR3aa: CASSLAKEQETQYF
v_gene: TRBV5-1; abundance: NA; d_gene: NA; j_gene: TRBJ1-5; CDR3nt: TGCGCCAGCAGCTTAGCAGGGGCTGGCCAGCCCCAGCATTTT; CDR3aa: CASSLAGAGQPQHF